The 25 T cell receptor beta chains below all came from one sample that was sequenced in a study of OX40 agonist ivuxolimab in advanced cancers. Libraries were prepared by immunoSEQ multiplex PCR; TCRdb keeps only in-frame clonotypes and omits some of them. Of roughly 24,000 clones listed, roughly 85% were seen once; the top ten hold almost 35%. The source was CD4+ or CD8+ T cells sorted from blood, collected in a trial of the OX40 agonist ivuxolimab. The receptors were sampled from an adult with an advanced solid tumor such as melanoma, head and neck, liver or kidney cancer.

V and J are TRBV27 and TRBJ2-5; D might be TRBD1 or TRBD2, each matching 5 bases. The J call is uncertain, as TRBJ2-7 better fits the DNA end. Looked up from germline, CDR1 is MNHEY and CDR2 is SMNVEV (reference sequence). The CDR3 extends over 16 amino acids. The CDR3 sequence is CASRGKKGIGSYEQYF. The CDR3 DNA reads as TGTGCCAGCCGGGGCAAAAAGGGCATTGGCTCCTACGAGCAGTACTTC.

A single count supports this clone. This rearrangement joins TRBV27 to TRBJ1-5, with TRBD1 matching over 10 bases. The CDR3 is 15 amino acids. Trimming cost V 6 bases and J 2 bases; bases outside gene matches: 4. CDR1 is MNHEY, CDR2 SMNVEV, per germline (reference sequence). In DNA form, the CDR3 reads TGTGCCAGCAGGGGACAGGGGATGGGCAATCAGCCCCAGCATTTT. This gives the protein CASRGQGMGNQPQHF.

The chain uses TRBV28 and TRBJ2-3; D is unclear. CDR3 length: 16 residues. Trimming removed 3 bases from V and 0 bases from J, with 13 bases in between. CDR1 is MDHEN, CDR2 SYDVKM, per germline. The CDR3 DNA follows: TGTGCCAGCAGTTTTTGGCCCGGTGAGAGCACAGATACGCAGTATTTT. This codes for CASSFWPGESTDTQYF.

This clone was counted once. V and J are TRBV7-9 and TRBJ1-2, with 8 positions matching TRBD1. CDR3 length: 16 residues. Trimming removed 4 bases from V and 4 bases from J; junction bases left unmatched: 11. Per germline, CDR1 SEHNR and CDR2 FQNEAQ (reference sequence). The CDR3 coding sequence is TGTGCCAGCAGCTCACTTACCCAGGGGGCGGGCTATGGCTACACCTTC. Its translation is CASSSLTQGAGYGYTF. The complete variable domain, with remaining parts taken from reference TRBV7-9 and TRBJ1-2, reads DTGVSQNPRHKITKRGQNVTFRCDPISEHNRLYWYRQTLGQGPEFLTYFQNEAQLEKSRLLSDRFSAERPKGSFSTLEIQRTEQGDSAMYLCASSSLTQGAGYGYTFGSGTRLTVV.

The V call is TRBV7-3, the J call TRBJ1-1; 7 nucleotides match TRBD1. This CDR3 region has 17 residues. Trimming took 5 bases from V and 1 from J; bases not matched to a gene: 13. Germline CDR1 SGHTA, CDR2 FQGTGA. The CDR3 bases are TGTGCCAGCAGCCCCCTAGGGGGCGTTACGCCGAACACTGAAGCTTTCTTT. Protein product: CASSPLGGVTPNTEAFF.

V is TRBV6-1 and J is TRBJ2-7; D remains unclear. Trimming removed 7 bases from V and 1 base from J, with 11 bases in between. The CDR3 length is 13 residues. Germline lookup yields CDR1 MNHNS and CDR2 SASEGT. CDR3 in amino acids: CASIEPASYEQYF. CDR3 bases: TGTGCCAGCATAGAACCGGCTTCCTACGAGCAGTACTTC.

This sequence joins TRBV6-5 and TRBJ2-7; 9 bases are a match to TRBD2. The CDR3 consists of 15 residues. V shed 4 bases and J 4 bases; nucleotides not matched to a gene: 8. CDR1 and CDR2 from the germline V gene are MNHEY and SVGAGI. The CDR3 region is CASSFAGGGEYEQYF. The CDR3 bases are TGTGCCAGCAGTTTCGCGGGAGGGGGAGAGTACGAGCAGTACTTC.

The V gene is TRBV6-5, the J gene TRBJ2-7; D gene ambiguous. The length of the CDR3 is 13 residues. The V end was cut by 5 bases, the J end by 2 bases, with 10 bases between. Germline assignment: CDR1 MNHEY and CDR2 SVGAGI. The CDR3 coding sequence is TGTGCCAGCAGTGAAGGGTTAGCCTACGAGCAGTACTTC. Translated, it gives CASSEGLAYEQYF.

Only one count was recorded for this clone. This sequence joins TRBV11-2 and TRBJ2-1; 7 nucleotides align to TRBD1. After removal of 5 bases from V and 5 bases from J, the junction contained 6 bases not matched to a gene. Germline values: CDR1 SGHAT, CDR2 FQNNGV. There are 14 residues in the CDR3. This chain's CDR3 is CASSTDRADNEQFF. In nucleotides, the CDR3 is TGTGCCAGCAGCACTGACAGGGCGGACAATGAGCAGTTCTTC.

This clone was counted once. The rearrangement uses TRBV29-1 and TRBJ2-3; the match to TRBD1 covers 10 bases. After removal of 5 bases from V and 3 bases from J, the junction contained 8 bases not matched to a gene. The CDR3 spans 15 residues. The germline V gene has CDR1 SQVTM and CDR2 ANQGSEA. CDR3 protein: CSVSDRGAVTDTQYF. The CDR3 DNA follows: TGCAGCGTTTCGGACAGGGGGGCCGTGACAGATACGCAGTATTTT.

The CDR3 DNA sequence: TGTGCCAGCAGCTTAGTGCGGACCCAAGACGCAACCTACGAGCAGTACTTC. It specifies CASSLVRTQDATYEQYF. V is TRBV7-7 and J is TRBJ2-7; D gene ambiguous. The V end lost 1 base, the J end lost 2 bases, and 18 bases lay between the germline ends. Germline V CDR1 and CDR2: SSHAT, FNYEAQ (reference sequence). This CDR3 is 17 amino acids long. Full variable domain (remainder filled in from reference TRBV7-7 and TRBJ2-7): GAGVSQSPRYKVTKRGQDVTLRCDPISSHATLYWYQQALGQGPEFLTYFNYEAQPDKSGLPSDRFSAERPEGSISTLTIQRTEQRDSAMYRCASSLVRTQDATYEQYFGPGTRLTVT.

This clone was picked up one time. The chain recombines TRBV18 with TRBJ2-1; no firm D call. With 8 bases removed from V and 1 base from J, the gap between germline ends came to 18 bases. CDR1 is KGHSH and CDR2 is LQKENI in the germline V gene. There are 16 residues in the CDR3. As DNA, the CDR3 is TGTGCCAGCGCCCAGGTCCAGATTTCTTCCTACAATGAGCAGTTCTTC. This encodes CASAQVQISSYNEQFF.

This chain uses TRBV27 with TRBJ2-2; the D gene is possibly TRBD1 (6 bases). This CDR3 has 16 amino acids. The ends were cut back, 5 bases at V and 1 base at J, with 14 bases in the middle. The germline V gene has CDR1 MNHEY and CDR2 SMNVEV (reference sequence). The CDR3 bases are TGTGCCAGCAGTCTGGGACAAGGTTTGAACACCGGGGAGCTGTTTTTT. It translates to CASSLGQGLNTGELFF.

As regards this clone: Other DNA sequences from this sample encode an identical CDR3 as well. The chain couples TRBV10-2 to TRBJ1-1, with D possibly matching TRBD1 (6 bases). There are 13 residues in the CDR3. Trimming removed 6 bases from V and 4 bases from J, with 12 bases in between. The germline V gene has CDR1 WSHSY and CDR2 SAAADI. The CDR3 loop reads CASSRGGGTEAFF. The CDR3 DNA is TGCGCCAGCAGCCGAGGAGGGGGCACTGAAGCTTTCTTT.

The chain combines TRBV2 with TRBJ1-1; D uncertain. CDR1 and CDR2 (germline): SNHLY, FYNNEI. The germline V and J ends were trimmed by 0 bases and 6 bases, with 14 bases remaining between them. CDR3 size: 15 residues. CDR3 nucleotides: TGTGCCAGCAGTGAAGCGATGGAGGGCACCGCTGAAGCTTTCTTT. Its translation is CASSEAMEGTAEAFF.

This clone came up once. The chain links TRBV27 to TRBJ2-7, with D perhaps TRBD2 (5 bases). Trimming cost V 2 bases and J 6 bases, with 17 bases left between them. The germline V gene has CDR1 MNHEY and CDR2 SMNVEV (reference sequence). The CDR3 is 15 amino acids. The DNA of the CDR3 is TGTGCCAGCAGTTTAGAGGGAACAAACCCGGGCGAGCAGTACTTC. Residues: CASSLEGTNPGEQYF.

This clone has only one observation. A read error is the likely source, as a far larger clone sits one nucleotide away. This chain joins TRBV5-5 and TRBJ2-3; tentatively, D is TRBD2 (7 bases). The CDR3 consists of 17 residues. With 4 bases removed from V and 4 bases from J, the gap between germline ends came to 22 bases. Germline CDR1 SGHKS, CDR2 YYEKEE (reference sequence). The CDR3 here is CASSQDRYGGPSDTQYF. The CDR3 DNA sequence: TGTGCCAGCAGCCAAGATCGCTACGGGGGGCCCTCAGATACGCAGTATTTT.

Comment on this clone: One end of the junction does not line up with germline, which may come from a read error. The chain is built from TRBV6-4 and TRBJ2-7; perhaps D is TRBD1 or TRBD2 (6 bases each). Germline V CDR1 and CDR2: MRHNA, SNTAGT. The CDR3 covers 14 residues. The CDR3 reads CASSAHRDSSEQYF. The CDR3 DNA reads TGTGCCAGCAGTGCACACAGGGACTCCTCCGAGCAGTACTTC.

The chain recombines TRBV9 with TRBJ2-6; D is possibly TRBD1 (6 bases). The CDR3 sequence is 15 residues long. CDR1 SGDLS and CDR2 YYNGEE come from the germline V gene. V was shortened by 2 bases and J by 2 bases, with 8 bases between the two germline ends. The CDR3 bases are TGTGCCAGCAGCGTCTGGGGGCCTGGGGCCAACGTCCTGACTTTC. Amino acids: CASSVWGPGANVLTF.

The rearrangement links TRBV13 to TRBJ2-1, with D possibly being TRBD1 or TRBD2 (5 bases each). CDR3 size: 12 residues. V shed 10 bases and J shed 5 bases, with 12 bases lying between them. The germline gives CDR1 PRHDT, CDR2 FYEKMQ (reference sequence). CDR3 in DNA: TGTGCCACTACCGGGGCGGACAATGAGCAGTTCTTC. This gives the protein CATTGADNEQFF.

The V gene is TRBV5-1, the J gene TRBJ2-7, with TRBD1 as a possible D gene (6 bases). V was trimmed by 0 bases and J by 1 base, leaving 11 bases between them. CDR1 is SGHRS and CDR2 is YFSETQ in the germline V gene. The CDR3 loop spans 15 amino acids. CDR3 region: CASSLGRQASYEQYF. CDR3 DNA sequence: TGCGCCAGCAGCTTGGGAAGACAGGCGTCCTACGAGCAGTACTTC.

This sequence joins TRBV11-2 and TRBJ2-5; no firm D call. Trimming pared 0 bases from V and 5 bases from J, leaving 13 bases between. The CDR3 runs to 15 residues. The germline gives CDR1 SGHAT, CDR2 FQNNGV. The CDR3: CASSLDLRAWETQYF. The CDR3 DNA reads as TGTGCCAGCAGCTTAGATCTCCGGGCGTGGGAGACCCAGTACTTC.

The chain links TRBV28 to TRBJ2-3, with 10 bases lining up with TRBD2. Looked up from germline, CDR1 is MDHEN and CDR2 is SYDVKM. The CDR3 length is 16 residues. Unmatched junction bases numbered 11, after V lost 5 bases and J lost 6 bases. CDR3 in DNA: TGTGCCAGCAGTCCCGGACTAGCGGTAATGGGGGATACGCAGTATTTT. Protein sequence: CASSPGLAVMGDTQYF.

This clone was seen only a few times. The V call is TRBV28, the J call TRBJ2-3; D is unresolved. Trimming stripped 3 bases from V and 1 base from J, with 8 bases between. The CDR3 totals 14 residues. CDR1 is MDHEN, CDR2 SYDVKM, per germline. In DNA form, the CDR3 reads TGTGCCAGCAGTTTTCTCCAGGGCACAGATACGCAGTATTTT. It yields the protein CASSFLQGTDTQYF.

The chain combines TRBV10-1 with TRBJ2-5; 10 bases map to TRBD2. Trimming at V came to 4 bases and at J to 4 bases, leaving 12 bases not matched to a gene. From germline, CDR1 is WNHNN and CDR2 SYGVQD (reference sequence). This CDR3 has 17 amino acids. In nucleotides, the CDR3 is TGCGCCAGCAGTGCGGGCCAACAGCGGGAGGGCCTAGAGACCCAGTACTTC. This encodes CASSAGQQREGLETQYF.